Listed here are 23 T cell receptor beta chains from one sample, sequenced in a study of blood T cell repertoires in COVID-19 (dated by TCRdb to about 2020). The library relied on the immunoSEQ multiplex PCR assay. The table comes from immuneACCESS by way of TCRdb, which keeps in-frame sequences with V and J called. Part of the clones is missing from these tables; in studies checked, under half for an unresolved V gene and the rest for unknown reasons. In all, the sample holds fewer than 500,000 clones, and roughly 89% of those were seen once. The leading ten clones occupy roughly 0.78% of the sample. The sample comprised peripheral blood. These receptors all come from a man between 18 and 29 years old with COVID-19, enrolled during active disease.

The V gene is TRBV11-3, the J gene TRBJ2-2; 8 bases line up with TRBD2. Germline V gives CDR1 SGHNT, CDR2 YENEEA. This CDR3 spans 18 amino acids. J gave up 7 bases and V 5 bases, and 18 bases lay outside the gene matches. CDR3 sequence (DNA): TGTGCCAGCAGCACCCCAAAGGACGGTAGCGGGACGTTCGGGGAGCTGTTTTTT. It translates to CASSTPKDGSGTFGELFF.

J is TRBJ1-1 and V is TRBV27; D unclear. The CDR3 contains 15 residues. Germline CDR1 and CDR2: MNHEY and SMNVEV (reference sequence). With 0 bases removed from V and 5 bases from J, the gap between germline ends came to 13 bases. The CDR3 bases are TGTGCCAGCAGTTTATCTAAGATGGGGAGGACTGAAGCTTTCTTT. The encoded protein is CASSLSKMGRTEAFF.

This rearrangement joins TRBV3-1 (or the pseudogene TRBV3-2) to TRBJ2-7; D uncertain. The CDR3 has 14 residues. Trimming pared 0 bases from V and 2 bases from J, leaving 8 bases between. Germline CDR1 is LGHDT and CDR2 is YNNKEL (reference sequence). DNA of the CDR3: TGTGCCAGCAGCCAAGACGGCCTAGCCTACGAGCAGTACTTC. Translation: CASSQDGLAYEQYF.

The rearrangement joins TRBV5-1 to TRBJ1-1; maybe TRBD1 (5 bases). The CDR3 extends over 15 amino acids. V lost 4 bases and J lost 6, with 19 bases in between. Germline CDR1 and CDR2: SGHRS and YFSETQ. CDR3 in DNA: TGCGCCAGCAGCACTAACAGGTTGAAGCTCGCTGAAGCTTTCTTT. Amino acid sequence: CASSTNRLKLAEAFF.

The chain couples TRBV7-9 to TRBJ2-2; no clear D gene. Germline CDR1 is SEHNR and CDR2 is FQNEAQ (reference sequence). The V end lost 5 bases, the J end lost 1 base, and 5 bases lay between the germline ends. This CDR3 spans 13 amino acids. CDR3 region: CASSAQNTGELFF. The DNA for the CDR3 is TGTGCCAGCAGCGCACAGAACACCGGGGAGCTGTTTTTT.

This chain links TRBV19 with TRBJ2-1; 10 bases line up with TRBD1. The CDR3 has 15 residues. The trim removed 7 bases at V and 7 bases at J, leaving 10 bases unmatched. Germline CDR1 reads LNHDA; CDR2 reads SQIVND (reference sequence). The CDR3 region is CASTARDRGRNEQFF. CDR3 DNA: TGTGCCAGTACTGCCCGGGACAGGGGTCGAAATGAGCAGTTCTTC.

The gene calls are TRBV9 and TRBJ2-5; 8 bases fit TRBD2. The CDR3 is 15 residues long. From germline, CDR1 is SGDLS and CDR2 YYNGEE. With V trimmed by 0 bases and J by 4 bases, 5 bases remained unmatched. The CDR3 loop reads CASSVVTGGVETQYF. As DNA, the CDR3 is TGTGCCAGCAGCGTAGTGACGGGAGGGGTAGAGACCCAGTACTTC.

V is TRBV18 and J is TRBJ1-6; no definite D call. The CDR3 is 12 amino acids. Trimming cost V 5 bases and J 7 bases, with 6 bases left between them. Looked up from germline, CDR1 is KGHSH and CDR2 is LQKENI. The CDR3 DNA sequence: TGTGCCAGCTCAAGGGAGAATTCACCCCTCCACTTT. Encoded protein: CASSRENSPLHF.

The chain recombines TRBV7-8 with TRBJ2-1, with a possible D match to TRBD1 (6 bases). V was trimmed by 3 bases and J by 6 bases, leaving 12 bases between them. CDR3 size: 14 residues. Germline values: CDR1 SGHVS, CDR2 FQNEAQ. CDR3 protein: CASSFWGLSNEQFF. DNA of the CDR3: TGTGCCAGCAGCTTCTGGGGGCTTAGCAATGAGCAGTTCTTC.

The V and J genes are TRBV3-1 (or the pseudogene TRBV3-2) and TRBJ2-2, with D possibly TRBD2 on 5 matching bases. V lost 7 bases and J 7 bases, leaving 19 bases between the germline ends. The CDR3 is made up of 15 amino acids. The germline V gene has CDR1 LGHDT and CDR2 YNNKEL (reference sequence). CDR3 coding DNA: TGTGCCAGCACTAGAACTAGAAGTGCTGGCGGGGAGCTGTTTTTT. The encoded protein is CASTRTRSAGGELFF.

The rearrangement joins TRBV11-3 to TRBJ2-7; D is uncertain. The CDR3 is 15 amino acids. Germline V gene lookup returns CDR1 SGHNT and CDR2 YENEEA. Trimming cost V 5 bases and J 2 bases, with 16 bases left between them. This CDR3 is CASSPSQTVTYEQYF. The CDR3 DNA follows: TGTGCCAGCAGCCCCTCCCAAACAGTAACCTACGAGCAGTACTTC.

The J gene is TRBJ1-1, the V gene TRBV19, with 9 positions matching TRBD1. The length of the CDR3 is 14 residues. The V segment lost 5 bases and the J segment 6 bases; nucleotides outside the gene matches: 7. CDR1 is LNHDA and CDR2 is SQIVND in the germline V gene (reference sequence). CDR3 residues: CASSSWDRVAEAFF. CDR3 nucleotide sequence: TGTGCCAGTAGTTCCTGGGACAGGGTCGCTGAAGCTTTCTTT.

The chain employs TRBV6-2 or TRBV6-3 and TRBJ2-7, with 12 bases lining up with TRBD1. V lost 6 bases, J lost 3 bases, and 9 bases stayed unmatched. Germline V gene sequence: CDR1 MNHEY, CDR2 SVGEGT. This CDR3 region has 16 residues. This CDR3 reads CASSLRGTGGFYEQYF. DNA for the CDR3: TGTGCCAGCAGCCTAAGGGGGACAGGGGGCTTCTACGAGCAGTACTTC.

The chain joins TRBV6-5 to TRBJ1-4; 7 bases map to TRBD1. CDR3 length equals 15 residues. Germline V gives CDR1 MNHEY, CDR2 SVGAGI. J gave up 0 bases and V 6 bases, and 4 bases lay outside the gene matches. CDR3: CASRVDRATNEKLFF. The CDR3 DNA reads as TGTGCCAGCAGAGTCGACAGGGCAACTAATGAAAAACTGTTTTTT.

This clone appeared once. V is TRBV19 and J is TRBJ2-3; 8 bases line up with TRBD2. V was pared by 5 bases and J by 0 bases, with 4 bases of the junction left unmatched. CDR1 and CDR2 from the germline V gene are LNHDA and SQIVND (reference sequence). CDR3 size: 15 residues. Here the CDR3 reads CASSSGTRSTDTQYF. As DNA, the CDR3 is TGTGCCAGTAGTTCCGGGACTAGAAGCACAGATACGCAGTATTTT.

Concerning this clone: At one end, the junction sequence differs from germline, possibly due to a read error. The V and J genes are TRBV11-3 and TRBJ2-7; 9 bases are a match to TRBD2. CDR3 length equals 13 residues. CDR1 is SGHNT and CDR2 is YENEEA in the germline V gene. The chain's CDR3 is CASRLAGASEQYF. The CDR3 DNA follows: TGTGCCAGCAGATTAGCGGGAGCTTCCGAGCAGTACTTC. Variable domain in full (rest from reference TRBV11-3 and TRBJ2-7): EAGVVQSPRYKIIEKKQPVAFWCNPISGHNTLYWYLQNLGQGPELLIRYENEEAVDDSQLPKDRFSAERLKGVDSTLKIQPAELGDSAVYLCASRLAGASEQYFGPGTRLTVT.

The chain joins TRBV3-1 (or the pseudogene TRBV3-2) to TRBJ1-1; 7 bases map to TRBD1. The germline gives CDR1 LGHDT, CDR2 YNNKEL (reference sequence). The CDR3 extends over 13 amino acids. The ends lost 4 bases at V and 6 bases at J; junction bases unmatched: 5. This CDR3 is CASSRQGSAEAFF. In DNA form, the CDR3 reads TGTGCCAGCAGCCGACAGGGTTCGGCTGAAGCTTTCTTT.

DNA for the CDR3: TGCAGTGCTAGTGGGGCTGGAACCAACACCTACGAGCAGTACTTC. It yields the protein CSASGAGTNTYEQYF. The rearrangement joins TRBV20-1 to TRBJ2-7, with TRBD1 as a possible D gene (5 bases). Trimming took off 3 bases at V and 2 bases at J, with 17 bases between the two ends. This CDR3 has 15 residues. CDR1 and CDR2 (germline): DFQATT, SNEGSKA (reference sequence).

The rearrangement links TRBV6-1 to TRBJ1-1; D may be TRBD1 (6 bases). Trimming pared 2 bases from V and 1 base from J, leaving 11 bases between. Looked up from germline, CDR1 is MNHNS and CDR2 is SASEGT. This CDR3 comprises 15 residues. The CDR3 nucleotides read TGTGCCAGCAGTGAAATCGGGACACAGAACACTGAAGCTTTCTTT. Protein sequence: CASSEIGTQNTEAFF.

The chain is built from TRBV19 and TRBJ2-1, with 9 bases aligning to TRBD2. The J segment lost 7 bases and the V segment lost 7 bases, leaving 20 bases of the junction unmatched. This CDR3 spans 18 amino acids. Germline V CDR1 and CDR2: LNHDA, SQIVND (reference sequence). This chain's CDR3 is CASNLGTSRSSVLNEQFF. DNA of the CDR3: TGTGCCAGTAACCTCGGGACTAGCCGGAGCTCTGTCTTAAATGAGCAGTTCTTC.

This clone showed up just once. CDR3 nucleotides: TGTGCCAGCAGTGAACTGGGGAGCTTTGGCTACACCTTC. Translated: CASSELGSFGYTF. This chain connects TRBV2 to TRBJ1-2, with unresolved D. There are 13 residues in the CDR3. The germline V gene has CDR1 SNHLY and CDR2 FYNNEI. V lost 2 bases and J 7 bases, leaving 11 bases between the germline ends.

V is TRBV6-5 and J is TRBJ1-2, with 8 bases lining up with TRBD1. Germline loops: CDR1 MNHEY, CDR2 SVGAGI. The CDR3 runs 13 residues. With 8 bases clipped from V and 8 bases from J, the junction kept 10 bases outside the gene matches. The CDR3 DNA reads TGTGCCAGCGATGGAGGACAGGGAGGCGGCTACACCTTC. It yields the protein CASDGGQGGGYTF.

This chain uses TRBV7-9 with TRBJ2-7, with 10 bases identical to TRBD2. From germline, CDR1 is SEHNR and CDR2 FQNEAQ (reference sequence). The CDR3 extends over 14 amino acids. Trimming took 5 bases from V and 4 from J; bases not matched to a gene: 5. The CDR3 nucleotides are TGTGCCAGCAGCCTCCTAGCGGGAGAGTACGAGCAGTACTTC. Encoded protein: CASSLLAGEYEQYF.